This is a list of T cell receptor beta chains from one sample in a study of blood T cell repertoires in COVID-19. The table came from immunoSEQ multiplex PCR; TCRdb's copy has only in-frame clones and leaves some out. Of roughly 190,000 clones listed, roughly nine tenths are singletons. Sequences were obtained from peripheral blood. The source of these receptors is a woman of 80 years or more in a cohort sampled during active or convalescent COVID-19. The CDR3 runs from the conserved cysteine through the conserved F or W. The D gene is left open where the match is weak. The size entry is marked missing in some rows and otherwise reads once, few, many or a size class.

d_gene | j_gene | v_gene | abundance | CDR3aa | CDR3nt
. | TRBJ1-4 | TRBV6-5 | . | CASSRNGEKLFF | TGTGCCAGCAGCCGCAACGGGGAAAAACTGTTTTTT
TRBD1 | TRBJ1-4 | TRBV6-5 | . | CASNKRQGDNEKLFF | TGTGCCAGCAACAAAAGACAGGGTGATAATGAAAAACTGTTTTTT
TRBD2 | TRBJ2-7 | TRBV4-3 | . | CASSVGTSGYYEQYF | TGCGCCAGCAGCGTCGGGACTAGCGGCTACTACGAGCAGTACTTC
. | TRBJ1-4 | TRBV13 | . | CASSLGAAGSEKLFF | TGTGCCAGCAGCCTTGGGGCAGCGGGCAGTGAAAAACTGTTTTTT
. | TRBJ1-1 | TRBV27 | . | CASSLGQRTEAFF | TGTGCCAGCAGTTTAGGGCAGAGAACTGAAGCTTTCTTT
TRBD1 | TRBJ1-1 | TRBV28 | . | CASSSPGGNFPEAFF | TGTGCCAGCAGTTCGCCAGGGGGGAATTTCCCTGAAGCTTTCTTT
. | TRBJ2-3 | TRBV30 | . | CAWTLLSGRTDTQYF | TGTGCCTGGACCCTCCTTAGCGGCCGCACAGATACGCAGTATTTT
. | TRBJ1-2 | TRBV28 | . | CASNLKIHSGYYGYTF | TGTGCCAGCAACCTTAAGATCCACTCAGGGTACTATGGCTACACCTTC
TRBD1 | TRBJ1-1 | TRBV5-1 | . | CASSRRPGQGQNTEAFF | TGCGCCAGCAGTCGCCGCCCGGGACAGGGGCAGAACACTGAAGCTTTCTTT
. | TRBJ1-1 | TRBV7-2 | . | CASSYRRGTEAFF | TGTGCCAGCAGCTACCGACGGGGTACTGAAGCTTTCTTT
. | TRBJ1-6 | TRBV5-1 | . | CASSLERNSPLHF | TGCGCCAGCAGCTTGGAGCGGAATTCACCCCTCCACTTT
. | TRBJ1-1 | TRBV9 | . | CASSVDAGGYATEAFF | TGTGCCAGCAGCGTGGATGCCGGGGGGTACGCCACTGAAGCTTTCTTT
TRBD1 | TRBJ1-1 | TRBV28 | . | CASRPPAAGGTEAFF | TGTGCCAGCAGGCCCCCCGCGGCAGGGGGCACTGAAGCTTTCTTT
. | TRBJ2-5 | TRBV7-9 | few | CASSAHPLRGRGETQYF | TGTGCCAGCAGCGCTCACCCCCTCAGGGGAAGGGGGGAGACCCAGTACTTC
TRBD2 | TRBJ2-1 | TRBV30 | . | CAWSVSLAGFYNEQFF | TGTGCCTGGAGTGTAAGCCTAGCGGGATTCTACAATGAGCAGTTCTTC
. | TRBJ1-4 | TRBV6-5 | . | CASRVGANEKLFF | TGTGCCAGCCGGGTCGGCGCTAATGAAAAACTGTTTTTT
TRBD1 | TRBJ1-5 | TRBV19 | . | CASSDRGLYNQPQHF | TGTGCCAGTAGTGACAGGGGACTTTACAATCAGCCCCAGCATTTT
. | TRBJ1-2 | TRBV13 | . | CASSLGSGGYGYTF | TGTGCCAGCAGCTTAGGTTCAGGAGGCTATGGCTACACCTTC
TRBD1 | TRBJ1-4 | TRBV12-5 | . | CASGTGTGVALEKLFF | TGTGCTAGTGGAACCGGGACAGGGGTTGCTCTTGAAAAACTGTTTTTT
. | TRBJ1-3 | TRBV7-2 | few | CASSYLLSGLRLSGNTIYF | TGTGCCAGCAGCTACTTATTAAGTGGGCTCCGTCTCTCTGGAAACACCATATATTTT
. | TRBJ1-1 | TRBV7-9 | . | CASSTIRGRNTEAFF | TGTGCCAGCAGCACAATTCGAGGGAGGAACACTGAAGCTTTCTTT
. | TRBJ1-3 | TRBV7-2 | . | CASSETRFSGNTIYF | TGTGCCAGCAGCGAAACCAGGTTCTCTGGAAACACCATATATTTT
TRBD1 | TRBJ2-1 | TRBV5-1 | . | CASSRQGAPSYNEQFF | TGCGCCAGCAGCCGACAGGGTGCTCCCTCTTACAATGAGCAGTTCTTC
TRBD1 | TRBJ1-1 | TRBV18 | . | CASSPLQGTNTEAFF | TGTGCCAGCTCACCGCTACAGGGGACCAACACTGAAGCTTTCTTT